This T cell receptor (beta chain) derives from a study of Ad26.COV2.S vaccination and SARS-CoV-2 variants. Whole-study results and caveats: Placebo recipients trailed vaccine recipients in spike-specific TCR breadth. After vaccination, reports described spike-specific CD8+ and CD4+ T cell responses as showing substantial breadth. Measurement of non-spike TCR breadth gave similar results in vaccine and placebo recipients.

Comments on this clone: Its antigen remains unknown.

Assay: immunoSEQ multiplex PCR; the TCRdb copy retains only in-frame clones and omits some. The data hold under 150,000 clones, with 80% to 90% observed a single time. The germline V gene has CDR1 LGHNA and CDR2 YSLEER. Trimming took off 4 bases at V and 2 bases at J, with 16 bases between the two ends. The CDR3 runs 16 residues. The specimen comprised peripheral blood, sampled after recovery from COVID-19. The chain couples TRBV4-3 to TRBJ2-3; D possibly corresponds to TRBD2 (6 bases). The clonotype comes from a human donor who had recovered from COVID-19. The CDR3 nucleotides are TGCGCCAGCAGCCGCGGTCTTGGAGGGAACACAGATACGCAGTATTTT. This encodes CASSRGLGGNTDTQYF.